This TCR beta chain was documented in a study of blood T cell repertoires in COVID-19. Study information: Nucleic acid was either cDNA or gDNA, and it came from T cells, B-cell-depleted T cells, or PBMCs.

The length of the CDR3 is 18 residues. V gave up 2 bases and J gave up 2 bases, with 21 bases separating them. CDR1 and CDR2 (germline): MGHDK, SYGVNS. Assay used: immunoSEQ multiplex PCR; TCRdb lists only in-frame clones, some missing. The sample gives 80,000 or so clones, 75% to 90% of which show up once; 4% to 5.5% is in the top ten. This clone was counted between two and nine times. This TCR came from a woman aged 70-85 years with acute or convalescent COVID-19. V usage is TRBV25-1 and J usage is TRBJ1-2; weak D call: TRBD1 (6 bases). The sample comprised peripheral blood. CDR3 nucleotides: TGTGCCAGCAGTGAAAGATACAGGGTAAGTAAGGGAAACTATGGCTACACCTTC. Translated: CASSERYRVSKGNYGYTF.